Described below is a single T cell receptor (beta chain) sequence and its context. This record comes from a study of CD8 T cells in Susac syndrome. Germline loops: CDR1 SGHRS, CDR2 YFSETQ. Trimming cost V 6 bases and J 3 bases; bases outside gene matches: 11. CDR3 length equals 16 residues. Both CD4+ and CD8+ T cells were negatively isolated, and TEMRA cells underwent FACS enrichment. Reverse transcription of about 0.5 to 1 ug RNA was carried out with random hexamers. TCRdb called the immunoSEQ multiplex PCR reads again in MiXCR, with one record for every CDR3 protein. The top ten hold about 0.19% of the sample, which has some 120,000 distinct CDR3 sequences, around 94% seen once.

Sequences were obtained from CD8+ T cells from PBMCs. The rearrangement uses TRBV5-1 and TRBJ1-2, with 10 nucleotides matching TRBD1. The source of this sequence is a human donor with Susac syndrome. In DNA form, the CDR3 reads TGCGCCAGCACCGCGACAGGGGGCGGAGATGACTATGGCTACACCTTC. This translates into CASTATGGGDDYGYTF.